This is a list of T cell receptor beta chains from one sample in a study of kidney transplant recipient with SARS-CoV-2 infection. One entry per CDR3 protein, called by TCRdb with MiXCR from the reads. The sample lists under 300,000 distinct CDR3 sequences, less than 35% occurring once. Sequenced material: a blood sample, taken at baseline and around day 110 from a kidney transplant recipient. These receptors were obtained from a male patient between 25 and 39 years old who had COVID-19 and was a kidney transplant recipient. The T cells may partly be graft donor cells. Each CDR3 is given with its conserved first and last residue. Each record gives: J gene, clone size, V gene, D gene, CDR3 DNA, CDR3 protein. D genes are given only for firm matches. The size field is filled for only some rows; it gives once, few, many or a size class.

J: TRBJ2-5
size: many
V: TRBV7-9
D: TRBD2
DNA: TGTGCCAGCAGACACGACAGGGGAAGAGGGACTAGCGGGAACCAAGAGACCCAGTACTTC
CDR3: CASRHDRGRGTSGNQETQYF

J: TRBJ2-2
size: .
V: TRBV12-3/TRBV12-4
D: TRBD2
DNA: TGTGCCAACAGTCCCGGGACTAGCGCCACCGGGGAGCTGTTTTTT
CDR3: CANSPGTSATGELFF

J: TRBJ1-2
size: many
V: TRBV7-4
D: .
DNA: TGTGCCAGCAGCTTTTGTGTTTCAGCTCGAAAGACCTATGGCTACACCTTC
CDR3: CASSFCVSARKTYGYTF

J: TRBJ1-5
size: many
V: TRBV6-2/TRBV6-3
D: .
DNA: TGTGCCAGCAGTACCTTAAGGGGAAGAAATCAGCCCCAGCATTTT
CDR3: CASSTLRGRNQPQHF

J: TRBJ2-3
size: many
V: TRBV7-3
D: TRBD2
DNA: TGTGCCAGCAGCTTAAGGGTAGCGGGAGGTGGGACAGATACGCAGTATTTT
CDR3: CASSLRVAGGGTDTQYF

J: TRBJ2-1
size: .
V: TRBV18
D: TRBD2
DNA: TGTGCCAGCTCTTCCCTCGGGACTAGCAGCAATGAGCAGTTCTTC
CDR3: CASSSLGTSSNEQFF

J: TRBJ1-6
size: many
V: TRBV12-3/TRBV12-4
D: .
DNA: TGTGCCAGCAGTTTTTATGTGTATAATTCACCCCTCCACTTT
CDR3: CASSFYVYNSPLHF

J: TRBJ1-2
size: many
V: TRBV12-3/TRBV12-4
D: .
DNA: TGTGCCAGCAGTTCTGTGTGCAGCTTCCGAAAGACCTATGGCTACACCTTC
CDR3: CASSSVCSFRKTYGYTF

J: TRBJ1-3
size: many
V: TRBV9
D: .
DNA: TGTGCCAGCAGCGTTACGGACACCTCTGGAAACACCATATATTTT
CDR3: CASSVTDTSGNTIYF

J: TRBJ1-4
size: many
V: TRBV12-3/TRBV12-4
D: .
DNA: TGTGCCAGCAGTGGACAGCTTTTAGGTGCAACTAATGAAAAACTGTTTTTT
CDR3: CASSGQLLGATNEKLFF

J: TRBJ2-7
size: many
V: TRBV10-1
D: TRBD1
DNA: TGCGCCAGCAGTGAAAAGGGGACAGTTGAATACGAGCAGTACTTC
CDR3: CASSEKGTVEYEQYF

J: TRBJ2-1
size: many
V: TRBV30
D: TRBD1
DNA: TGTGCCTGGAGTACGGGACAGGGAGAGCAGTTCTTC
CDR3: CAWSTGQGEQFF

J: TRBJ1-2
size: many
V: TRBV11-2
D: .
DNA: TGTGCCAGCAGCGATAAAATAACAAGCAGAAAGACCTATGGCTACACCTTC
CDR3: CASSDKITSRKTYGYTF

J: TRBJ2-3
size: few
V: TRBV4-1
D: .
DNA: TGCGCCAGCAGCCAAGTGCAAGCGGACTTGCCGGATACGCAGTATTTT
CDR3: CASSQVQADLPDTQYF

J: TRBJ2-1
size: .
V: TRBV3-1
D: TRBD2
DNA: TGTGCCAGCAGCAATGGACTAGCGGGTATTAGCCCCTACAATGAGCAGTTCTTC
CDR3: CASSNGLAGISPYNEQFF

J: TRBJ2-1
size: .
V: TRBV2
D: .
DNA: TGTACCAGCAGCGCAGGGGCTATCTCCTACAATGAGCAGTTCTTC
CDR3: CTSSAGAISYNEQFF

J: TRBJ2-3
size: many
V: TRBV21-1
D: .
DNA: TGTGCCAGCAGTATGGTAGTAGCTACAGTCATGCAAGATACGCAGTATTTT
CDR3: CASSMVVATVMQDTQYF

J: TRBJ2-1
size: few
V: TRBV2
D: TRBD1
DNA: TGTGCCAGCAGGAGGGACAGGGGGAAAGTTGATGAGCAGTTCTTC
CDR3: CASRRDRGKVDEQFF

J: TRBJ1-2
size: many
V: TRBV6-9
D: .
DNA: TGTGCCAGCAGTGGGGTTATGCCTTACGGAAAGACCTATGGCTACACCTTC
CDR3: CASSGVMPYGKTYGYTF

J: TRBJ1-2
size: many
V: TRBV5-4
D: .
DNA: TGTGCCAGCCTAAGGAACGTACCAGGAAAGACCTATGGCTACACCTTC
CDR3: CASLRNVPGKTYGYTF

J: TRBJ2-3
size: .
V: TRBV9
D: .
DNA: TGTGCCAGCAGCCTTCCTATCGGGTCTCCAGACGGTACGCAGTATTTT
CDR3: CASSLPIGSPDGTQYF

J: TRBJ2-3
size: few
V: TRBV18
D: .
DNA: TGTGCCAGCTCACCATCAGGGGGGGCAGATACGCAGTATTTT
CDR3: CASSPSGGADTQYF

J: TRBJ2-3
size: .
V: TRBV18
D: .
DNA: TGTGCCAGCTCACCGAACCAAGGGACCACAGATACGCAGTATTTT
CDR3: CASSPNQGTTDTQYF

J: TRBJ1-2
size: many
V: TRBV6-9
D: .
DNA: TGTGCCAGCAGTAAAAATCAGCCTTACGGAAAGACCTATGGCTACACCTTC
CDR3: CASSKNQPYGKTYGYTF